This T cell receptor (beta chain) emerged from a study of PD-1 blockade in classical Hodgkin lymphoma. Documented time point: cycle 4 day 1 (C4D1), after 6 weeks of nivolumab. Every patient relapsed after autologous stem cell transplantation, and brentuximab vedotin exposure varied. Per germline, CDR1 SGHTA and CDR2 FQGNSA. This CDR3 is 15 amino acids long. Trimming pared 1 base from V and 5 bases from J, leaving 14 bases between. TCRdb's table, derived via immunoSEQ multiplex PCR, lists solely in-frame clones and lacks some. The table has about 49,000 clones, around 87% seen once. This specimen consisted of peripheral blood mononuclear cells (PBMCs), obtained before the fourth cycle of nivolumab. The chain carries TRBV7-2 and TRBJ1-2; D might be TRBD1 (6 bases). This clonotype originated in a human donor with classical Hodgkin lymphoma. The CDR3 reads CASSLVPGAGYGYTF. As DNA, the CDR3 is TGTGCCAGCAGCTTAGTTCCGGGGGCTGGGTATGGCTACACCTTC.